This TCR beta chain was recovered during a study of beta chain features in type 1 diabetes (dated by TCRdb to the late 2010s). About the full investigation: Patients and healthy donors did not differ in mean age, gender distribution, total cell number or subset yield. A total of about 100,000,000 sorted cells were examined across all samples, and RNA yield correlated strongly with the number of cells per subset. In the study, TCRB repertoires of sorted circulating CD4+ T cell subsets from recently diagnosed type 1 diabetes patients were compared with those of matched healthy donors. Whereas all 30 or so donors provided naive and central memory subsets, regulatory and stem cell-like memory subsets were isolated from just 8 patients and roughly eight healthy donors. The full study reports these points: At VDJ recombination sites, patients with type 1 diabetes made fewer insertions and deleted more nucleotides, a pattern implying thymic rearrangement abnormalities. Naive, central memory and regulatory TCRB repertoires appeared to be more alike among patients than among healthy donors. HLA sub-analyses involved small numbers of individuals, so any influence of HLA type on TCRB rearrangement remained unresolved. PCR might favor shorter templates, but patient and control samples were amplified and corrected together, so any skew would affect both groups equally. In all four CD4+ subsets, TCRB CDR3 length was moderately but significantly shorter in type 1 diabetes patients. Because cDNA was sequenced instead of genomic DNA, activated cells with high expression could be over-represented, although the groups did not differ in activation or CD3 levels.

Reading the germline V gene (reference sequence) gives CDR1 SEHNR and CDR2 FQNEAQ. The CDR3 covers 15 residues, taking in both the cysteine and the phenylalanine. CDR3 DNA only is kept here, 45 bases in frame from base 1. V trim: 4 bases; J trim: 1 base; unmatched bases: 2. A single peripheral blood draw of about 116 mL on average was collected from each donor into heparinised tubes. Using a panel that included CD45RO, CCR7, CD25, CD127, CD95 and CD27, naive, central memory, regulatory and stem cell-like memory CD4+ T cells were sorted on a BD FACSAria II. A purity above 95% was achieved for all sorted populations. PBMCs were isolated immediately by Lymphoprep density gradient centrifugation and stained directly without culture. So that batch effects would be minimized, each experiment stained and sorted samples in pairs, pairing one healthy donor with one patient. The entire amount of isolated RNA was reverse transcribed using the High Capacity cDNA Reverse Transcription Kit, so the sequenced TCRB transcripts were expressed ones. Deep immunoSEQ sequencing was performed on naive, central memory and regulatory T cell samples, with an average of roughly 3.6 million total reads per sample. After sorted cells were lysed in RLT buffer, RNA was extracted with DNase-treated RNeasy Micro or Mini kits, with the choice depending on cell number. To prevent cross-contamination, each cell subset was processed individually, whereas patient and healthy donor samples were processed jointly. TCRB sequences were amplified from cDNA with the immunoSEQ multiplex PCR, producing 87-bp fragments spanning the CDR3 region. The amplicons were sequenced using the Illumina HiSeq platform. The paper's data handling went like this. PCR bias was computationally corrected using synthetic template baselines, reads within Hamming distance 2 were collapsed, and singletons that could not be merged were discarded. Reads were aligned against IMGT to assign V, D and J genes, CDR3 length and insertions or deletions at six rearrangement sites. Within each subset, clonotype counts were normalized to sorted cell number, and only after that were true diversity and Gini coefficients computed with the tcR R package. The overlap coefficient, calculated on TCRB nucleotide sequences, was used to measure repertoire sharing. As a proxy for the pre-selection repertoire, out-of-frame TCRB sequences from naive cells were analyzed. The immuneACCESS repertoire file appears here via TCRdb, limited to in-frame rearrangements. These files lack a portion of the clones; in checked studies, under half of the deficit traces to unresolved V genes, and the cause of the others is not known. V and J calls and clone size are copied from that table; D and trimming were computed from the DNA. This sample comprises approximately 260,000 clones, about 20% of them detected only once. The top ten constitute 0.028% of the sample.

In its sample, this clone was seen a few times. Its binding antigen is unknown. There are no base qualities to consult, and no much larger clone falls within one base. The same CDR3 is also encoded by other DNA sequences in this sample. The sample was naive CD4+ T cells from blood. The sample's cell subset or site label is to be understood as: true naive CD4+ T cells. The TCR comes from a woman aged 40 to 49 with type 1 diabetes. Here the chain combines TRBV7-9 and TRBJ1-5; TRBD1 agrees with 9 junctional bases. The DNA sequence is as follows: TGTGCCAGCAGCTCCGACAGGGGGAGCAATCAGCCCCAGCATTTT. Translated, this is CASSSDRGSNQPQHF. The reference TRBV7-9 and TRBJ1-5 proteins fill in what lies around the CDR3, so the full variable domain reads DTGVSQNPRHKITKRGQNVTFRCDPISEHNRLYWYRQTLGQGPEFLTYFQNEAQLEKSRLLSDRFSAERPKGSFSTLEIQRTEQGDSAMYLCASSSDRGSNQPQHFGDGTRLSIL.